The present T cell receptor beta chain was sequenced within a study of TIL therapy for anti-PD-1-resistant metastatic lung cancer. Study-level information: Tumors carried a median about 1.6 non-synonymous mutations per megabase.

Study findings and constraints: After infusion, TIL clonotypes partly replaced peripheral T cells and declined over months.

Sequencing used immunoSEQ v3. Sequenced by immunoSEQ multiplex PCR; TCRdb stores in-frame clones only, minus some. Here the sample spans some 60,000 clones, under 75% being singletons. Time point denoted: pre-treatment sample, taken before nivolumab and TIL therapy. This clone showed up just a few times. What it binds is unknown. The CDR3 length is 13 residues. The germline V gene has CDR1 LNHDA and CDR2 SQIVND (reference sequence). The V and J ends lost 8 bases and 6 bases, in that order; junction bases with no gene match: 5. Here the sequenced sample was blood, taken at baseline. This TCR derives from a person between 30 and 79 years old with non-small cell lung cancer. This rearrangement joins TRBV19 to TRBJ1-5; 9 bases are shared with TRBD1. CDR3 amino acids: CASWTGESQPQHF. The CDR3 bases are TGTGCCAGTTGGACAGGGGAGAGTCAGCCCCAGCATTTT.